Sequencing of this T cell receptor (beta chain) was carried out in a study of cytomegalovirus exposure and HLA in healthy donors. About the study: Both the roughly 120 validation repertoires and the approximately 700 first-cohort repertoires used the same platform, as reported by a later analysis. Findings of the study overall: The classifier reportedly diagnosed cytomegalovirus status with high specificity and sensitivity.

In the case of this clone: What it binds is not known.

Data came from immunoSEQ multiplex PCR; TCRdb stores just in-frame clones and leaves some out. The table shows approximately 180,000 clones, with 80% to 90% occurring only once. The CDR3 runs 13 residues. Germline-derived CDR1 and CDR2 are SGHNT and YYREEE (reference sequence). Trimming took 5 bases from V and 7 from J, leaving 15 bases between them. This chain uses TRBV5-4 with TRBJ1-2, with TRBD1 as a possible D gene (6 bases). Sequencing was done on a sample of PBMCs. The TCR was taken from a woman aged 25-40 years in good health and CMV-seronegative. The CDR3 protein is CASRADTGFGYTF. CDR3 sequence (DNA): TGTGCCAGCAGGGCTGATACAGGGTTTGGCTACACCTTC.